This TCR beta chain was recorded in a study of a mutant IDH1 vaccine in newly diagnosed glioma. As for the study in general: An approximately 60% male, roughly 40% female split and a mean age of approximately 40 years characterized treated patients.

Germline V CDR1 and CDR2: WNHNN, SYGVQD (reference sequence). The CDR3 spans 14 residues. J lost 6 bases, V lost 6 bases, and 5 bases had no gene match. This clone was observed once. Its specificity is unknown. Noted time point: week 47, end of study. Vaccination used 300 ug of mutant IDH1 20-mer peptide per dose, with topical imiquimod. Profiling relied on immunoSEQ multiplex PCR, and the TCRdb table lists in-frame clones only, not all of them. The data contain 56,000 or so clones, over 70% of them singletons. This chain uses TRBV10-1 with TRBJ2-2; 9 nucleotides line up with TRBD1. The source is a man aged 50-60 years with glioma. The sample in question was PBMCs, obtained from a glioma patient whose treatment included an IDH1 peptide vaccine. CDR3 loop: CASSRDRAAGELFF. DNA for the CDR3: TGCGCCAGCAGCCGGGACAGGGCAGCCGGGGAGCTGTTTTTT.